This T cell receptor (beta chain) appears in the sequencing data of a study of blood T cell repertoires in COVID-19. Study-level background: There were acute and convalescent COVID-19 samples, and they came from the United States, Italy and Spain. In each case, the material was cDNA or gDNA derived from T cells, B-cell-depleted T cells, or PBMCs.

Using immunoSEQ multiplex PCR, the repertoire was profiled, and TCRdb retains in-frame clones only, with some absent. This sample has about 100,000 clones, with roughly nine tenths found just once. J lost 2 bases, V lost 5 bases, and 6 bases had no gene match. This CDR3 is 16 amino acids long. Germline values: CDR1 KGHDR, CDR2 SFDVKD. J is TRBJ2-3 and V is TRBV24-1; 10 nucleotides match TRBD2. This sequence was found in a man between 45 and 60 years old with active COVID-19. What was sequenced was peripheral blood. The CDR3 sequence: CATSGSSGGPTDTQYF. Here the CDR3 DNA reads TGTGCCACCAGTGGGTCTAGCGGGGGCCCCACAGATACGCAGTATTTT.